The rows below give T cell receptor beta chains drawn from one sample of a study of regulatory T cells in long-lasting Graves disease. TCRdb passed the multiplex PCR reads through MiXCR, listing each CDR3 protein once. The sample holds about 500,000 distinct CDR3 sequences, about 16% seen once. Another study also made use of these data, one on T cells in Graves' hyperthyroidism and ophthalmopathy.

The sequencing used peripheral blood mononuclear cells (PBMCs), collected at new diagnosis, from a patient treated with antithyroid drugs. Receptors were obtained from a man aged 35 to 55 with Graves disease. Each CDR3 is given with its conserved first and last residue. A D gene is named only where the DNA matches it firmly. For some rows the clone size is stated as once, few or many, or as a class when expanded; others skip it.

NA | TRBJ2-7 | NA | TRBV5-5 | TGTGCCAGCAGCTGGGGTCTAGGCTCCTACGAGCAGTACTTC | CASSWGLGSYEQYF
many | TRBJ2-7 | NA | TRBV28 | TGTGCCAGCAGTCTTACAGGGCGGAGGGGGTATTACGAGCAGTACTTC | CASSLTGRRGYYEQYF
NA | TRBJ1-5 | NA | TRBV20-1 | TGCAGTGCTAGGGGCCCGGGGGGTCAGCCCCAGCATTTT | CSARGPGGQPQHF
NA | TRBJ2-7 | TRBD1 | TRBV12-3/TRBV12-4 | TGTGCCAGCAGTTTAGTAGGGGACAGGGAGAACGAGCAGTACTTC | CASSLVGDRENEQYF
NA | TRBJ2-1 | NA | TRBV29-1 | TGCAGCGTTGAGAACTTTTCCAATGAGCAGTTCTTC | CSVENFSNEQFF
NA | TRBJ1-4 | TRBD1 | TRBV2 | TGTGCCAGCACTGAAAGTATAAGGGGGCGGGAAAAACTGGTTTTT | CASTESIRGREKLVF
few | TRBJ2-2 | TRBD2 | TRBV7-3 | TGTGCCAGCAGCTTAACGCGGGAGGGCCACACCGGGGAGCTGTTTTTT | CASSLTREGHTGELFF
many | TRBJ1-1 | NA | TRBV30 | TGTGCCTGGGGCCGTTGGGGGGGGCTCAACACTGAAGCTTTCTTT | CAWGRWGGLNTEAFF
many | TRBJ1-1 | TRBD1 | TRBV12-5 | TGTGCTAGTGGATCCGGGACAGGGGGCTTTTACGAAGCTTTCTTT | CASGSGTGGFYEAFF
once | TRBJ2-7 | TRBD2 | TRBV11-3 | TGTGCCAGCAGCCCTAGGACTAGCGGGAGGGGGGAGCAGTACTTC | CASSPRTSGRGEQYF
few | TRBJ2-7 | TRBD2 | TRBV7-9 | TGTGCCAGCAGCGCCCATAGCGGGAGGCCCCTTGAGCAGTACTTC | CASSAHSGRPLEQYF
many | TRBJ2-3 | TRBD2 | TRBV9 | TGTGCCAGCAGCGTCGAAGCGGGAGGGTATGGGGGCGATACGCAGTATTTT | CASSVEAGGYGGDTQYF
few | TRBJ1-2 | TRBD1 | TRBV29-1 | TGCAGCGTTCCCATACAGGGGGCAGGGGGCTACACCTTC | CSVPIQGAGGYTF
NA | TRBJ2-6 | NA | TRBV20-1 | TGCAGTGCTAGGGCAGCGAAGTACTCTGGGGCCAACGTCCTGACTTTC | CSARAAKYSGANVLTF
many | TRBJ2-1 | NA | TRBV5-1 | TGCGCCAGCAGCTCCCGCCTAACGACAGCGTACAATGAGCAGTTCTTC | CASSSRLTTAYNEQFF
many | TRBJ2-7 | TRBD2 | TRBV30 | TGTGCCTGGAGTGTAACTAGCGGCTACGAGCAGTACTTC | CAWSVTSGYEQYF
NA | TRBJ2-5 | NA | TRBV5-1 | TGCGCCAGCAGCTTGGGCACAGGGACCCAAGAGACCCAGTACTTC | CASSLGTGTQETQYF
many | TRBJ2-5 | NA | TRBV11-2 | TGTGCCAGCAGCTTGGGCTGGGGGCAGGAGACCCAGTACTTC | CASSLGWGQETQYF
few | TRBJ2-7 | TRBD1 | TRBV24-1 | TGTGCCACCAGTGATCGAAAGACAGGGGTAGCGGACGAGCAGTACTTC | CATSDRKTGVADEQYF
few | TRBJ2-7 | TRBD2 | TRBV5-1 | TGCGCCAGCAGCTTGGAATCCGCGGGAGGCTGGGAGCAGTACTTC | CASSLESAGGWEQYF
many | TRBJ2-1 | NA | TRBV11-2 | TGTGCCAGCAGCTTAGTTCAGGGGCCTCCGGATGAGCAGTTCTTC | CASSLVQGPPDEQFF
NA | TRBJ2-5 | TRBD1 | TRBV29-1 | TGCAGCGTGGCGGACAGGGGACGGTCCGAGACCCAGTACTTC | CSVADRGRSETQYF
few | TRBJ2-1 | NA | TRBV5-1 | TGCGCCAGCAGCTTGGGTCTTGTCAATGAGCAGTTCTTC | CASSLGLVNEQFF
many | TRBJ2-7 | TRBD2 | TRBV5-1 | TGCGCCAGCAGCAAACTAGCGGGAGCGTACGAGCAGTACTTC | CASSKLAGAYEQYF
NA | TRBJ1-2 | NA | TRBV5-1 | TGCGCCAGCAGCTTGAGCGATAGCGGCTATGGCTACACCTTC | CASSLSDSGYGYTF
NA | TRBJ2-2 | TRBD1 | TRBV2 | TGTGCCAGCATCCAACAGGGGGCGCGGGTCACCGGGGAGCTGTTTTTT | CASIQQGARVTGELFF
many | TRBJ2-5 | TRBD2 | TRBV28 | TGTGCCAGCAGTTTGGGACTAGCGGGAGGAACCCAGTACTTC | CASSLGLAGGTQYF
few | TRBJ2-3 | NA | TRBV18 | TGTGCCAGCTCACCGCCGGGACTGCGTCTATGGGATACGCAGTATTTT | CASSPPGLRLWDTQYF
few | TRBJ2-3 | NA | TRBV24-1 | TGTGCCACCAGTGAAACAATAGGACCCAACACAGATACGCAGTATTTT | CATSETIGPNTDTQYF
many | TRBJ2-2 | NA | TRBV7-2 | TGTGCCAGCAGCTTTGCAGGGGCAGGGACCGGGGAGCTGTTTTTT | CASSFAGAGTGELFF
many | TRBJ1-5 | TRBD1 | TRBV2 | TGTGCCAGCGGGACAGGGACGAATCAGCCCCAGCATTTT | CASGTGTNQPQHF
NA | TRBJ1-2 | NA | TRBV2 | TGTGCCAGCACTTCCCGTGGAGCTAACTATGGCTACACCTTC | CASTSRGANYGYTF
few | TRBJ2-3 | NA | TRBV20-1 | TGCAGTGCTAGTGCGACGGCAGATACGCAGTATTTT | CSASATADTQYF
many | TRBJ2-7 | TRBD2 | TRBV18 | TGTGCCAGCAGCCCCCCGGGGGGGGTCTACGAGCAGTACTTC | CASSPPGGVYEQYF
many | TRBJ2-7 | NA | TRBV2 | TGTGCCAGCCGTAGACTAGTGGAAACCGAGCAGTACTTC | CASRRLVETEQYF
many | TRBJ2-3 | TRBD2 | TRBV15 | TGTGCCACCAGCAGAGTAGGGCTAGCGGGGGGCCCAGATACGCAGTATTTT | CATSRVGLAGGPDTQYF
many | TRBJ2-7 | NA | TRBV3-1 | TGTGCCAGCAGTCAACAGTACGAGCAGTACTTC | CASSQQYEQYF
few | TRBJ2-7 | NA | TRBV20-1 | TGCAGTGCTAGAGATCATCGGACAAGTCCCTACGAGCAGTACTTC | CSARDHRTSPYEQYF
NA | TRBJ2-7 | NA | TRBV7-2 | TGTGCCAGCAGCTTAGGAGGGGGAGTGGTCTACGAGCAGTACTTC | CASSLGGGVVYEQYF
NA | TRBJ2-7 | NA | TRBV7-9 | TGTGCCAGCAGCTTAGCGGCTGACGAAGACTACGAGCAGTACTTC | CASSLAADEDYEQYF
NA | TRBJ2-1 | NA | TRBV24-1 | TGTGCCACCAGTGAGAGCAGGAATGAGCAGTTCTTC | CATSESRNEQFF
few | TRBJ2-1 | NA | TRBV5-1 | TGCGCCACTTCGAAGGGGCAGGGGACGAATGAGCAGTTCTTC | CATSKGQGTNEQFF
many | TRBJ2-7 | TRBD2 | TRBV29-1 | TGCAGCGTTCAGGCGGGAGTGTCCTACGAGCAGTACTTC | CSVQAGVSYEQYF
NA | TRBJ1-3 | NA | TRBV12-3/TRBV12-4 | TGTGCCAGCAGGTCACAGTCCACCTCTGGAAACACCATATATTTT | CASRSQSTSGNTIYF
many | TRBJ2-3 | TRBD2 | TRBV27 | TGTGCCAGCAGTCACCATTGGACTAGCGGAAAAGATACGCAGTATTTT | CASSHHWTSGKDTQYF
NA | TRBJ2-1 | TRBD2 | TRBV12-3/TRBV12-4 | TGTGCCAGCAACTTAGCGGGAGATGGGGTCAATGAGCAGTTCTTC | CASNLAGDGVNEQFF
many | TRBJ2-1 | TRBD2 | TRBV7-9 | TGTGCCAGCAACCGAGGACTAGCCGTTGATGAGCAGTTCTTC | CASNRGLAVDEQFF
NA | TRBJ2-1 | TRBD2 | TRBV5-6 | TGTGCCAGCGCACCGGGAGGGACGTACTCCTACAATGAGCAGTTCTTC | CASAPGGTYSYNEQFF
many | TRBJ2-1 | TRBD2 | TRBV7-2 | TGTGCCAGCAGCTTAGCAGGACTAGCGGGGGCAAGCTCCTACAATGAGCAGTTCTTC | CASSLAGLAGASSYNEQFF
few | TRBJ2-7 | TRBD2 | TRBV9 | TGTGCCAGCATGGGCGGGAGGGCTTGTAAGCAGTACTTC | CASMGGRACKQYF
NA | TRBJ1-1 | NA | TRBV6-1 | TGTGCCACCGGGAGGAACACTGAAGCTTTCTTT | CATGRNTEAFF
many | TRBJ1-1 | NA | TRBV27 | TGTGCCAGCAGTCTGGGGGGAGCAATGAACACTGAAGCTTTCTTT | CASSLGGAMNTEAFF
NA | TRBJ2-4 | NA | TRBV5-1 | TGCGCCAGCAGCTTGACGGGTGGGTACGGAGGAGCCAAAAACATTCAGTACTTC | CASSLTGGYGGAKNIQYF
few | TRBJ2-7 | TRBD2 | TRBV6-1 | TGTGCCAGCAGTCCCCCGGGACTAGGGAGCTACGAGCAGTACTTC | CASSPPGLGSYEQYF
many | TRBJ1-5 | NA | TRBV6-5 | TGTGCCAGCAGTTACACGCGTTCTGGGGGCAATCAGCCCCAGCATTTT | CASSYTRSGGNQPQHF